One sample yielded the 9 T cell receptor beta chains listed below, sequenced in a study of identical twins. Using its own MiXCR run on the 5' RACE reads, TCRdb lists one record per CDR3 protein. The sample gives 250,000 or so distinct CDR3 sequences, approximately 8% of which show up once; about 5.6% is in the top ten. These records were also assigned to another study, of yellow fever vaccine responses in identical twins.

Material for sequencing was CD8+ T cells sorted from blood. These receptors were obtained from a woman between 18 and 30 years old in good health.

This clonotype has at least ten counts. V is TRBV29-1 and J is TRBJ2-1; 9 bases map to TRBD2. Germline V gives CDR1 SQVTM, CDR2 ANQGSEA. The CDR3 sequence is 14 residues long. V shed 6 bases, J shed 4 bases, and the junction held 7 bases outside the gene matches. CDR3 region: CSVDGLAIYNEQFF. The CDR3 DNA reads TGCAGCGTCGACGGACTAGCGATATACAATGAGCAGTTCTTC.

This clonotype was detected many times. The rearrangement joins TRBV7-9 to TRBJ2-1; a weak D match, TRBD2 (5 bases). Germline-derived CDR1 and CDR2 are SEHNR and FQNEAQ (reference sequence). Between the trimmed V and J ends, which lost 2 bases and 0 bases, there was a span of 8 bases. The CDR3 is made up of 15 amino acids. The CDR3 nucleotides are TGTGCCAGCAGCTTATCAGCGGCCTCCTACAATGAGCAGTTCTTC. It yields the protein CASSLSAASYNEQFF.

The sample holds a few counts of this clonotype. The chain joins TRBV13 to TRBJ2-1, with D unresolved. CDR1 and CDR2 (germline): PRHDT, FYEKMQ (reference sequence). Trimming left V 3 bases short and J 0 bases short, with 15 bases between. The CDR3 sequence is 17 residues long. The CDR3 here is CASSFRMETSSYNEQFF. CDR3 DNA sequence: TGTGCCAGCAGCTTTAGAATGGAGACAAGCTCCTACAATGAGCAGTTCTTC.

The rearrangement links TRBV6-1 to TRBJ2-1, with a possible D match to TRBD2 (6 bases). Germline values: CDR1 MNHNS, CDR2 SASEGT. This CDR3 has 18 residues. Trimming shortened V by 6 bases and J by 2 bases, and 23 bases separated the two germline ends. The CDR3 reads CASSPSLSGGATYNEQFF. The CDR3 nucleotides are TGTGCCAGCAGCCCCTCACTGTCAGGCGGGGCCACCTACAATGAGCAGTTCTTC.

This clonotype was seen a handful of times. The rearrangement links TRBV27 to TRBJ2-7; D remains ambiguous. Between the trimmed V and J ends, which lost 5 bases and 0 bases, there was a span of 20 bases. CDR3 size: 17 residues. CDR1 MNHEY and CDR2 SMNVEV come from the germline V gene (reference sequence). The CDR3 protein is CASSHFPLGRDSYEQYF. The CDR3 DNA reads TGTGCCAGCAGTCATTTCCCCTTAGGGCGAGACTCCTACGAGCAGTACTTC.

This clonotype was seen a handful of times. The chain has TRBV20-1 and TRBJ2-7, with D possibly being TRBD1 (5 bases). V was pared by 3 bases and J by 2 bases, with 11 bases between. CDR3 length: 13 residues. CDR1 and CDR2 from the germline V gene are DFQATT and SNEGSKA (reference sequence). The CDR3 loop reads CSARDTRTYEQYF. The CDR3 DNA sequence: TGCAGTGCTAGGGACACCCGGACCTACGAGCAGTACTTC.

The chain joins TRBV20-1 to TRBJ2-7; TRBD1 might be the D (6 bases). The CDR3 has 12 amino acids. Germline V gene lookup returns CDR1 DFQATT and CDR2 SNEGSKA (reference sequence). CDR3 in amino acids: CTSGTPPYEQYV. The CDR3 DNA sequence: TGCACCTCCGGGACACCCCCCTACGAGCAGTACGTC.

The chain has TRBV27 and TRBJ2-5; 8 nucleotides agree with TRBD1. Germline V CDR1 and CDR2: MNHEY, SMNVEV (reference sequence). J gave up 5 bases and V 5 bases, and 7 bases lay outside the gene matches. This CDR3 is 14 amino acids long. CDR3 sequence reads: CASSTDRAGETQYF. The CDR3 coding sequence is TGTGCCAGCAGTACGGACAGGGCGGGGGAGACCCAGTACTTC.

As regards this clonotype: Sequence at one end of the junction differs from germline and may be a read error. The V and J genes are TRBV11-2 and TRBJ2-1, with a weak D call TRBD2 (5 bases). Germline V gene lookup returns CDR1 SGHAT and CDR2 FQNNGV. The CDR3 runs 16 residues. The CDR3 reads CASSLDRSGLVNGQFF. The CDR3, as DNA: TGTGCCAGCAGCTTAGATCGTTCGGGGTTGGTCAATGGGCAGTTCTTC.